This T cell receptor beta chain was sequenced in a study of shared clonotypes between healthy human individuals. Adult donors, all healthy and HIV-negative, had no recent acute infections or vaccinations. Each sample came from a Caucasian adult donor living in Nashville, Tennessee. Source study methods: ImmunoSEQ only sent back junction sequences with no quality scores, so filtering was done differently. Clones were read by immunoSEQ multiplex PCR, and TCRdb kept only the in-frame ones, dropping some. For V, J and clone size, that table is used; D and trimming come from the DNA. The sample contains over a million clones, roughly 97% of which appear only once. Trimming removed 4 bases from V and 0 bases from J; junction bases left unmatched: 10. The germline gives CDR1 SGHKS, CDR2 YYEKEE (reference sequence). The length of the CDR3 is 17 residues.

This TCR was sampled from a man aged 25-45 years in good health. The V gene is TRBV5-5, the J gene TRBJ2-4, with TRBD1 matching over 7 bases. Sequencing input: naive CD4+ T cells sorted from blood. Indicated subset: CD45RA+ positively selected. CDR3 protein: CASSPPDRELAKNIQYF. As DNA, the CDR3 is TGTGCCAGCAGCCCACCCGACAGGGAGCTAGCCAAAAACATTCAGTACTTC. The full variable domain, rest sourced from reference TRBV5-5 and TRBJ2-4, is DAGVTQSPTHLIKTRGQQVTLRCSPISGHKSVSWYQQVLGQGPQFIFQYYEKEERGRGNFPDRFSARQFPNYSSELNVNALLLGDSALYLCASSPPDRELAKNIQYFGAGTRLSVL.